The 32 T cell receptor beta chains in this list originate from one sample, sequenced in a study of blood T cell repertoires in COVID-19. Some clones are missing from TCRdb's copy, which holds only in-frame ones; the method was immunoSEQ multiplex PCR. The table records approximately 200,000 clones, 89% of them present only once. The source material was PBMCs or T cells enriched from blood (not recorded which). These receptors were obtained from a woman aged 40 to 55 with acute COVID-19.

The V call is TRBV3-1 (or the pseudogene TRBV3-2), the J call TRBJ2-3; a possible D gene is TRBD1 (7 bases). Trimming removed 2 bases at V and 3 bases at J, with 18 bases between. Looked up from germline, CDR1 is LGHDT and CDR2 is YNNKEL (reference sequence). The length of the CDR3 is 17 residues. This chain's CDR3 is CASSQTWRGRGTDTQYF. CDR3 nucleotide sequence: TGTGCCAGCAGCCAAACCTGGAGGGGCAGGGGGACAGATACGCAGTATTTT.

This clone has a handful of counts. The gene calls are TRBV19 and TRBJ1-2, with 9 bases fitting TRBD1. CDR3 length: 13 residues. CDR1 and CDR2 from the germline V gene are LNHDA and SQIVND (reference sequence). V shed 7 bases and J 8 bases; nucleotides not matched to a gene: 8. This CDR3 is CASTLQGAWGYTF. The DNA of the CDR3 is TGTGCCAGTACCCTACAGGGGGCATGGGGCTACACCTTC.

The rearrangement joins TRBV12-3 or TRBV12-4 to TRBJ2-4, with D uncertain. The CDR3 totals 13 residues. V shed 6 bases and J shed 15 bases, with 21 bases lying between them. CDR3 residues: CASRFTTGGAGYF. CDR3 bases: TGTGCCAGCAGGTTTACTACCGGCGGTGCTGGGTACTTC.

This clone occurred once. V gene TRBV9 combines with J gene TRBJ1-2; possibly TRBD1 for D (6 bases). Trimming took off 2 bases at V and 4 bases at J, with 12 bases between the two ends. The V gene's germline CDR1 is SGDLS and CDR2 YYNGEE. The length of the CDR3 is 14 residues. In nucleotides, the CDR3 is TGTGCCAGCAGCGTTTCTGGGACACCCTATGGCTACACCTTC. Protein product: CASSVSGTPYGYTF.

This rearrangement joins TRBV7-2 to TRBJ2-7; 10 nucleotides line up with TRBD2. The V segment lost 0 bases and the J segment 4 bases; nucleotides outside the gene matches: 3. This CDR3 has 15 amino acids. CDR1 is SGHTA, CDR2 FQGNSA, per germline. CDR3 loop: CASSLAGTSVYEQYF. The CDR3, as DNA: TGTGCCAGCAGCTTAGCGGGGACTAGCGTTTACGAGCAGTACTTC. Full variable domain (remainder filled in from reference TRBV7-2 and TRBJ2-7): GAGVSQSPSNKVTEKGKDVELRCDPISGHTALYWYRQSLGQGLEFLIYFQGNSAPDKSGLPSDRFSAERTGGSVSTLTIQRTQQEDSAVYLCASSLAGTSVYEQYFGPGTRLTVT.

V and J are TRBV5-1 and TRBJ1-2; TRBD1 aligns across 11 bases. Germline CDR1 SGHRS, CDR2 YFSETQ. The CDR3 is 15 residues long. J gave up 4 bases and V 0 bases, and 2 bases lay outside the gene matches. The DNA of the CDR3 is TGCGCCAGCAGCTTGGGGGACAGGGGGACCTATGGCTACACCTTC. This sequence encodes CASSLGDRGTYGYTF.

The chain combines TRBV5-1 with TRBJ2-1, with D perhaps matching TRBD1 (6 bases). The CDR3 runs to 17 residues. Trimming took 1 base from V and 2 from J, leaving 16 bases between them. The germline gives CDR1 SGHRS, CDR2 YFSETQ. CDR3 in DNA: TGCGCCAGCAGCTTGTCCGGGAACAGGGCGGCCTACAATGAGCAGTTCTTC. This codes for CASSLSGNRAAYNEQFF.

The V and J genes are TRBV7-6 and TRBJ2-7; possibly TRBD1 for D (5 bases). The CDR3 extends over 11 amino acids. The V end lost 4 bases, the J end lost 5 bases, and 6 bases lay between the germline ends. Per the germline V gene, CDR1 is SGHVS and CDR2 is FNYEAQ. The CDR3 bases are TGTGCCAGCAGCTCAGGGAACGAGCAGTACTTC. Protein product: CASSSGNEQYF.

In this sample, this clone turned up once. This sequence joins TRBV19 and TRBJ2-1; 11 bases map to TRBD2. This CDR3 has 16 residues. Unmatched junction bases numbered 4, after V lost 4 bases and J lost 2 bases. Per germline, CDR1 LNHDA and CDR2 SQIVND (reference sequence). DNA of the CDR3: TGTGCCAGTAGTAGCATTAGCGGGGGGGCCTACAATGAGCAGTTCTTC. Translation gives CASSSISGGAYNEQFF.

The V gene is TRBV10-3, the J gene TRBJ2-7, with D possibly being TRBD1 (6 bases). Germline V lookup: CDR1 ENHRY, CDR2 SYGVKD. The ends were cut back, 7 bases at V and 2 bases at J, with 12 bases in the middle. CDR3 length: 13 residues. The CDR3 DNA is TGTGCCATCATGGCAGGGGACACCTACGAGCAGTACTTC. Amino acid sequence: CAIMAGDTYEQYF.

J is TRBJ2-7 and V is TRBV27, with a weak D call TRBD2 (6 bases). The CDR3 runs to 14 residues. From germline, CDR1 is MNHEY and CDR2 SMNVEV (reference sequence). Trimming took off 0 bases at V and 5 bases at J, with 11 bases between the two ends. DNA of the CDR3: TGTGCCAGCAGTTTATCGGGGGGACCACACGAGCAGTACTTC. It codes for CASSLSGGPHEQYF.

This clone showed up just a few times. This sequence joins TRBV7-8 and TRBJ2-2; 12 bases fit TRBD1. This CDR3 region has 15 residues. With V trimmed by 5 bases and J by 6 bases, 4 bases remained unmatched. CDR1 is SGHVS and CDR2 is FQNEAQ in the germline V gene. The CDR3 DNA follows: TGTGCCAGCAGCGAGGGACAGGGGGCGTCCGGGGAGCTGTTTTTT. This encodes CASSEGQGASGELFF.

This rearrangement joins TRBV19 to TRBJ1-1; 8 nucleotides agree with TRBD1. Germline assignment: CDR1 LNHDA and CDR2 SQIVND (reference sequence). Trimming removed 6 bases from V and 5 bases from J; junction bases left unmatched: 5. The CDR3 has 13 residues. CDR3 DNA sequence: TGTGCCAGTAGCGGGGACAGGAGGACTGAAGCTTTCTTT. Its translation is CASSGDRRTEAFF. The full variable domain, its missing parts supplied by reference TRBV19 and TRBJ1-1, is DGGITQSPKYLFRKEGQNVTLSCEQNLNHDAMYWYRQDPGQGLRLIYYSQIVNDFQKGDIAEGYSVSREKKESFPLTVTSAQKNPTAFYLCASSGDRRTEAFFGQGTRLTVV.

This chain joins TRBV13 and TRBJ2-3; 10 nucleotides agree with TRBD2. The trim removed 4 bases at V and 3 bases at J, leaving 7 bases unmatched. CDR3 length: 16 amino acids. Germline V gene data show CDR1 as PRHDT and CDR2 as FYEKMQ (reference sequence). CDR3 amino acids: CASSSNSGGITDTQYF. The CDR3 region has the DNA TGTGCCAGCAGCTCAAATAGCGGGGGGATTACAGATACGCAGTATTTT.

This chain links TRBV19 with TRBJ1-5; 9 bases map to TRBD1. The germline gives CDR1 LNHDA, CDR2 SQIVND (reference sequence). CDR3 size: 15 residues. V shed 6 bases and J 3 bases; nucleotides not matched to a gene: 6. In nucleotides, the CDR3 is TGTGCCAGTAGCACAGGGGGCGATATCAATCAGCCCCAGCATTTT. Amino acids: CASSTGGDINQPQHF.

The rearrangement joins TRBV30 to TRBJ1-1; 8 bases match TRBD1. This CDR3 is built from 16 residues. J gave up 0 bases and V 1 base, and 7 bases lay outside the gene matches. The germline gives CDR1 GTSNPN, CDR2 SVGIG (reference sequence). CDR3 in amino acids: CAWSGTGGSMNTEAFF. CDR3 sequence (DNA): TGTGCCTGGAGTGGAACAGGGGGGTCCATGAACACTGAAGCTTTCTTT.

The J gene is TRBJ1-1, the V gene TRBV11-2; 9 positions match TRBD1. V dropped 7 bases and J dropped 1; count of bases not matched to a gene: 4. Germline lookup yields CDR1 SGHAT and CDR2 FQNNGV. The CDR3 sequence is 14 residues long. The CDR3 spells CASTWTGENTEAFF. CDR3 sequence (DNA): TGTGCCAGCACCTGGACAGGGGAGAACACTGAAGCTTTCTTT.

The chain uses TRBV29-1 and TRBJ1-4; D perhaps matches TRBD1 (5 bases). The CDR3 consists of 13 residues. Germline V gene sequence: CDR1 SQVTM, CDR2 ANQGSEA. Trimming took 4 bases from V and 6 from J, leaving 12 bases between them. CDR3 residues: CSVAVGGDEKLFF. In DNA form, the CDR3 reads TGCAGCGTTGCGGTGGGGGGAGATGAAAAACTGTTTTTT.

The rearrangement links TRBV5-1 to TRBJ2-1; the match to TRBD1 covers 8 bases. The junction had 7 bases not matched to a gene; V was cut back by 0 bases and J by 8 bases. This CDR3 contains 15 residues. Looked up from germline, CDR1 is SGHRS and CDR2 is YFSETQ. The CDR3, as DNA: TGCGCCAGCAGCTTGGTTCAGGGGGCGAGGGATGAGCAGTTCTTC. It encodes CASSLVQGARDEQFF.

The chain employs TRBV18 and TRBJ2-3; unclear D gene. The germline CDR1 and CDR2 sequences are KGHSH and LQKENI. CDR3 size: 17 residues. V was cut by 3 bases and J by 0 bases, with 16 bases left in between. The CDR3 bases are TGTGCCAGCTCACCGCCCTTTGGTCAACTCAGCACAGATACGCAGTATTTT. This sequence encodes CASSPPFGQLSTDTQYF.

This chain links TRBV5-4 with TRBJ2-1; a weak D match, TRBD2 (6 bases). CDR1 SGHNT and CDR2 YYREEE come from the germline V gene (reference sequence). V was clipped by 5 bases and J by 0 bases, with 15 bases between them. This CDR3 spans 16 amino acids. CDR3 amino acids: CASRREGTTSYNEQFF. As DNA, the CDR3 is TGTGCCAGCAGGCGGGAAGGGACCACCTCCTACAATGAGCAGTTCTTC.

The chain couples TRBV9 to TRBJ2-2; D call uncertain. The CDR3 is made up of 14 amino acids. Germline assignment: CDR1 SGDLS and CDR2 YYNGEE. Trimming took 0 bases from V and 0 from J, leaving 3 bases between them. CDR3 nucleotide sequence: TGTGCCAGCAGCGTAGCTGCGAACACCGGGGAGCTGTTTTTT. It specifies CASSVAANTGELFF.

The CDR3 reads CALDRGASDTQYF. CDR3 DNA sequence: TGTGCCCTGGACAGGGGGGCGTCAGATACGCAGTATTTT. The chain joins TRBV30 to TRBJ2-3; TRBD1 matches 10 bases. In germline, CDR1 is GTSNPN, CDR2 SVGIG (reference sequence). With V trimmed by 8 bases and J by 4 bases, 6 bases remained unmatched. This CDR3 comprises 13 residues. Supplemented by reference TRBV30 and TRBJ2-3, the full variable domain reads SQTIHQWPATLVQPVGSPLSLECTVEGTSNPNLYWYRQAAGRGLQLLFYSVGIGQISSEVPQNLSASRPQDRQFILSSKKLLLSDSGFYLCALDRGASDTQYFGPGTRLTVL.

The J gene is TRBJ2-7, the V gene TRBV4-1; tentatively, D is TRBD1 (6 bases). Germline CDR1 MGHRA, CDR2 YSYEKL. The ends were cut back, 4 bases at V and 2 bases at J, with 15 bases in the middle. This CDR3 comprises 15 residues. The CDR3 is CASSRHDRTAYEQYF. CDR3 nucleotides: TGCGCCAGCAGCCGACATGACAGGACTGCCTACGAGCAGTACTTC.

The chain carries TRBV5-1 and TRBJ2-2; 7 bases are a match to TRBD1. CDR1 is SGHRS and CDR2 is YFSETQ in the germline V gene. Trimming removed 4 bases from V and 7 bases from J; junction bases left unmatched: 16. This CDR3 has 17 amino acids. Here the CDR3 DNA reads TGCGCCAGCAGCCCTTCGACCGGGACAGTGATGGACGGGGAGCTGTTTTTT. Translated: CASSPSTGTVMDGELFF.

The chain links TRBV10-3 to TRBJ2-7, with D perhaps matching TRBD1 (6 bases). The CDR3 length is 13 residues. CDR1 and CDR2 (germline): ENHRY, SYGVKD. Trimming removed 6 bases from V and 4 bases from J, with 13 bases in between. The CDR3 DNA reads TGTGCCATCAGGGGCAACAGGGAATACGAGCAGTACTTC. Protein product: CAIRGNREYEQYF.

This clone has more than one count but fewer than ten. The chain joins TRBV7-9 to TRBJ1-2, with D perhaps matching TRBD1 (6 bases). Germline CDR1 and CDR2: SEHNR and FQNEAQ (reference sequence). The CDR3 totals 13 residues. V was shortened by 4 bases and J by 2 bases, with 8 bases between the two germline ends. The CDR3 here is CASSSGENYGYTF. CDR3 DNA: TGTGCCAGCAGCTCAGGGGAGAACTATGGCTACACCTTC.

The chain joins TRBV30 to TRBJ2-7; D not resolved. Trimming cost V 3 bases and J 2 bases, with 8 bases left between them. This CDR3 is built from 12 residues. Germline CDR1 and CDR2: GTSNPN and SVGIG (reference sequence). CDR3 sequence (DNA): TGTGCCTGGAGGGGCCTCGCCTACGAGCAGTACTTC. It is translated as CAWRGLAYEQYF.

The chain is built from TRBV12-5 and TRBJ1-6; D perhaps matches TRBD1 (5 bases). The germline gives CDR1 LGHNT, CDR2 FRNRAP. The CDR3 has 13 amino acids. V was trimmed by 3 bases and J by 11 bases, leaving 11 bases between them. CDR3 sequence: CASGFSQGPPLHF. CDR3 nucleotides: TGTGCTAGTGGTTTTTCCCAGGGCCCACCCCTCCACTTT.

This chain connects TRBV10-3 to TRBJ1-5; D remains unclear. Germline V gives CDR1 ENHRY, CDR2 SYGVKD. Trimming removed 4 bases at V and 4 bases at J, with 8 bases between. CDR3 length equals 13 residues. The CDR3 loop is CAISVSGNQPQHF. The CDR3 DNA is TGTGCCATCAGTGTCTCGGGGAATCAGCCCCAGCATTTT.

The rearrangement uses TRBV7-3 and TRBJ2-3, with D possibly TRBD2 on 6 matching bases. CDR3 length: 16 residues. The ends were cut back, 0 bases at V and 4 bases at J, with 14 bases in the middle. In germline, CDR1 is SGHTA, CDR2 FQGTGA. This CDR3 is CASSLTTGTSPDTQYF. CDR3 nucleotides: TGTGCCAGCAGCTTAACTACTGGGACTTCTCCAGATACGCAGTATTTT.

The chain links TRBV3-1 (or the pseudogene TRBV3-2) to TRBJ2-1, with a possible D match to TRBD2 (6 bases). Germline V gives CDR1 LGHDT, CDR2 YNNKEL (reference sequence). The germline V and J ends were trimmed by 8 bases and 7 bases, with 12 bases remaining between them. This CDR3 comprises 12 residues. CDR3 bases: TGTGCCAGCGCTCGGGAGAGGAATGAGCAGTTCTTC. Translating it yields CASARERNEQFF.